These 20 T cell receptor beta chains originate from one sample sequenced in a study of cytomegalovirus exposure and HLA in healthy donors. The PCR had 60 Vbeta and 13 Jbeta primers. Produced via immunoSEQ multiplex PCR; TCRdb's table is partial and in-frame only. The sample's table shows roughly 53,000 clones. The sequencing sample was made of PBMCs. The receptors come from a man aged 18 to 29 in good health and CMV-seropositive.

V gene TRBV19 combines with J gene TRBJ1-1; 9 positions agree with TRBD1. The CDR3 loop spans 16 amino acids. The germline CDR1 and CDR2 sequences are LNHDA and SQIVND (reference sequence). The trim removed 4 bases at V and 0 bases at J, leaving 6 bases unmatched. CDR3: CASSTGQGALNTEAFF. CDR3 bases: TGTGCCAGTAGTACGGGACAGGGAGCTTTGAACACTGAAGCTTTCTTT.

The chain joins TRBV27 to TRBJ2-1; the D gene is possibly TRBD1 (5 bases). The CDR3 spans 16 residues. V was shortened by 7 bases and J by 5 bases, with 21 bases between the two germline ends. Germline values: CDR1 MNHEY, CDR2 SMNVEV (reference sequence). The CDR3 DNA follows: TGTGCCAGCACGTCCTTGCCACGACGACAGAACAATGAGCAGTTCTTC. It specifies CASTSLPRRQNNEQFF.

CDR3 DNA sequence: TGTGCCAGCAGCTTGGTAAGCGGAGGTGGGTACAATGAGCAGTTCTTC. Protein: CASSLVSGGGYNEQFF. The chain links TRBV5-6 to TRBJ2-1, with a possible D match to TRBD2 (5 bases). This CDR3 has 16 residues. Germline V gives CDR1 SGHDT, CDR2 YYEEEE. The ends were cut back, 0 bases at V and 4 bases at J, with 14 bases in the middle.

The genes are TRBV6-1 and TRBJ1-1; 9 bases map to TRBD1. The CDR3 consists of 13 residues. The germline V gene has CDR1 MNHNS and CDR2 SASEGT. V gave up 7 bases and J gave up 5 bases; unmatched junction bases: 5. CDR3 amino acids: CASTWTGETEAFF. The CDR3 bases are TGTGCCAGCACTTGGACAGGGGAAACTGAAGCTTTCTTT.

V usage is TRBV7-9 and J usage is TRBJ2-3; 9 bases are shared with TRBD2. The V gene end was trimmed by 1 base and the J gene end by 4 bases; junction bases not matched to a gene: 12. This CDR3 has 18 amino acids. Germline V gene lookup returns CDR1 SEHNR and CDR2 FQNEAQ (reference sequence). The CDR3 sequence is CASSLGGGGRADADTQYF. DNA of the CDR3: TGTGCCAGCAGCTTAGGAGGGGGCGGGAGGGCCGATGCAGATACGCAGTATTTT.

The rearrangement links TRBV7-3 to TRBJ2-1; D is unresolved. The V gene lost 4 bases and the J gene lost 3 bases, with 7 bases spanning the gap. This CDR3 has 13 amino acids. Germline V gene data show CDR1 as SGHTA and CDR2 as FQGTGA. In DNA form, the CDR3 reads TGTGCCAGCAGCTCGACAAACTACAATGAGCAGTTCTTC. Protein: CASSSTNYNEQFF.

V and J are TRBV15 and TRBJ2-1; 12 bases fit TRBD2. Germline V gene sequence: CDR1 LNHNV, CDR2 YYDKDF (reference sequence). CDR3 length: 20 residues. The junction had 19 bases not matched to a gene; V was cut back by 4 bases and J by 6 bases. CDR3 DNA sequence: TGTGCCACCAGCACAACTAGCGGGAGGCCTTCGGAAACCTTTTCCAATGAGCAGTTCTTC. Its translation is CATSTTSGRPSETFSNEQFF.

The genes are TRBV19 and TRBJ2-5; D remains unclear. The CDR3 covers 14 residues. Germline V gene sequence: CDR1 LNHDA, CDR2 SQIVND (reference sequence). The V gene lost 4 bases and the J gene lost 5 bases, with 14 bases spanning the gap. The CDR3 spells CASSTQAPSETQYF. CDR3 in DNA: TGTGCCAGTAGTACCCAGGCCCCGTCCGAGACCCAGTACTTC.

In nucleotides, the CDR3 is TGTGCCAGCAGTTTATTGGGACTAGCGGGCTCCGAGCAGTACTTC. This encodes CASSLLGLAGSEQYF. J is TRBJ2-7 and V is TRBV27; 12 bases align to TRBD2. In germline, CDR1 is MNHEY, CDR2 SMNVEV (reference sequence). J lost 6 bases, V lost 1 base, and 4 bases had no gene match. The CDR3 sequence is 15 residues long.

The chain recombines TRBV6-1 with TRBJ2-1; TRBD2 might be the D (6 bases). V was pared by 10 bases and J by 7 bases, with 17 bases between. Germline assignment: CDR1 MNHNS and CDR2 SASEGT. The CDR3 runs to 13 residues. The CDR3 nucleotides read TGTGCCACCATCGGGACTGCCCTGAATGAGCAGTTCTTC. It codes for CATIGTALNEQFF.

This sequence joins TRBV7-9 and TRBJ2-7, with 11 bases fitting TRBD2. The CDR3 sequence is 15 residues long. Germline-derived CDR1 and CDR2 are SEHNR and FQNEAQ (reference sequence). Trimming at V came to 5 bases and at J to 7 bases, leaving 10 bases not matched to a gene. The CDR3 reads CASSPRLAGLGEQYF. The CDR3 DNA is TGTGCCAGCAGCCCCCGACTAGCGGGATTAGGGGAGCAGTACTTC.

The chain carries TRBV18 and TRBJ2-6; D uncertain. Trimming removed 1 base at V and 1 base at J, with 17 bases between. Germline CDR1 reads KGHSH; CDR2 reads LQKENI. The CDR3 is 19 amino acids. The CDR3 is CASSPLTLVSGSGANVLTF. CDR3 coding DNA: TGTGCCAGCTCACCACTGACTTTGGTCTCTGGGTCTGGGGCCAACGTCCTGACTTTC.

The chain couples TRBV6-5 to TRBJ1-5; 8 bases line up with TRBD1. J was trimmed by 7 bases and V by 3 bases; bases with no gene match: 8. The CDR3 has 15 residues. Germline V CDR1 and CDR2: MNHEY, SVGAGI. CDR3 nucleotides: TGTGCCAGCAGTTATTCGTTACAGGGGGGACAGCCCCAGCATTTT. It specifies CASSYSLQGGQPQHF.

V and J are TRBV19 and TRBJ2-2, with TRBD2 matching over 9 bases. Germline CDR1 is LNHDA and CDR2 is SQIVND (reference sequence). The CDR3 has 19 amino acids. Trimming at V came to 0 bases and at J to 5 bases, leaving 13 bases not matched to a gene. CDR3: CASSIDRPLGLAGTGELFF. The CDR3 coding sequence is TGTGCCAGTAGTATAGATCGGCCTCTGGGGCTAGCGGGGACCGGGGAGCTGTTTTTT.

The chain couples TRBV2 to TRBJ2-5; the D is unclear. Germline V lookup: CDR1 SNHLY, CDR2 FYNNEI. V lost 5 bases, J lost 2 bases, and 3 bases lay in between. This CDR3 is built from 11 residues. CDR3 sequence reads: CASSPQETQYF. For the CDR3, the DNA is TGTGCCAGCAGTCCGCAAGAGACCCAGTACTTC.

This clone is classed as medium-sized by frequency. The chain has TRBV6-1 and TRBJ1-1; possibly TRBD1 for D (5 bases). The CDR3 has 14 amino acids. V was clipped by 6 bases and J by 4 bases, with 15 bases between them. Germline CDR1 is MNHNS and CDR2 is SASEGT. In DNA form, the CDR3 reads TGTGCCAGCAGCGGGTTGCAGGGCGGCACTGAAGCTTTCTTT. Amino acid sequence: CASSGLQGGTEAFF.

The chain combines TRBV6-4 with TRBJ2-7; weak D call: TRBD1 (5 bases). Germline V CDR1 and CDR2: MRHNA, SNTAGT. Trimming cost V 2 bases and J 4 bases, with 12 bases left between them. This CDR3 contains 14 residues. Here the CDR3 DNA reads TGTGCCAGCAGTGACCGATGGGGCAGTTACGAGCAGTACTTC. It codes for CASSDRWGSYEQYF.

The rearrangement joins TRBV11-2 to TRBJ2-1, with 9 bases fitting TRBD2. This CDR3 contains 15 residues. V dropped 1 base and J dropped 5; count of bases not matched to a gene: 3. Germline values: CDR1 SGHAT, CDR2 FQNNGV. CDR3: CASSLAAGGNNEQFF. The CDR3 DNA reads as TGTGCCAGCAGCTTAGCGGCGGGAGGGAACAATGAGCAGTTCTTC.

The gene calls are TRBV13 and TRBJ2-1; 13 bases align to TRBD2. Trimming took 5 bases from V and 6 from J; bases not matched to a gene: 10. CDR3 length: 17 residues. CDR1 is PRHDT and CDR2 is FYEKMQ in the germline V gene (reference sequence). CDR3: CASSSGLAGAGGNEQFF. The CDR3 DNA reads as TGTGCCAGCAGCAGTGGACTAGCGGGAGCCGGAGGCAATGAGCAGTTCTTC.

Concerning this clone itself: Other DNA sequences in this sample translate to the same CDR3. V usage is TRBV10-1 and J usage is TRBJ2-7; possibly TRBD2 for D (6 bases). Germline V gene data show CDR1 as WNHNN and CDR2 as SYGVQD (reference sequence). The CDR3 runs to 15 residues. Deletions cut 0 bases from V and 2 bases from J, with 11 bases between. This chain's CDR3 is CASSESTPGAYEQYF. The CDR3 DNA sequence: TGCGCCAGCAGTGAGTCTACCCCGGGGGCCTACGAGCAGTACTTC.